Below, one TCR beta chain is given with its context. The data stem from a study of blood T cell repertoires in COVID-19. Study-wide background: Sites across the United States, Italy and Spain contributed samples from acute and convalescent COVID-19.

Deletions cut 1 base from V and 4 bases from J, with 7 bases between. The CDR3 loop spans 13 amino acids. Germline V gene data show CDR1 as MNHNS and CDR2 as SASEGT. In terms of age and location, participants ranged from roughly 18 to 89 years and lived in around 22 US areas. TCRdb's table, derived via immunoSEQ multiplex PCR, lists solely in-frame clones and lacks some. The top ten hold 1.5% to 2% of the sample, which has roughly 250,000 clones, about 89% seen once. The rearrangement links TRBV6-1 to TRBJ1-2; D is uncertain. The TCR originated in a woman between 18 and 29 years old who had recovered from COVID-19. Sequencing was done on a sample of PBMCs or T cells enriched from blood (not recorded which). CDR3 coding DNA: TGTGCCAGCAGTGAAGACAGTGGCTATGGCTACACCTTC. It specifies CASSEDSGYGYTF.